This T cell receptor beta chain derives from a study of blood T cells in healthy people across ages. Broader study findings: Long-lived donors carried more naive CD4+ cells and greater diversity than aged donors.

Germline V lookup: CDR1 LGHDT, CDR2 YNNKEL (reference sequence). This CDR3 spans 15 amino acids. V lost 0 bases and J lost 4, with 13 bases in between. A J-beta primer mix and a sample-barcoded 5' primer were used in a second PCR of roughly 6 to 12 cycles. TCRdb fed the 5' RACE reads into MiXCR, producing one record per CDR3 protein. This table has 1,500,000 or so distinct CDR3 sequences, 35% to 45% appearing once. This clonotype was seen only a few times. What it binds is unknown. Sequencing used blood. The TCR was taken from a woman between 18 and 30 years old in good health. V and J are TRBV3-1 and TRBJ2-7, with D unresolved. CDR3 DNA: TGTGCCAGCAGCCAAGATTCCCACGGCGGATACGAGCAGTACTTC. Its protein is CASSQDSHGGYEQYF.